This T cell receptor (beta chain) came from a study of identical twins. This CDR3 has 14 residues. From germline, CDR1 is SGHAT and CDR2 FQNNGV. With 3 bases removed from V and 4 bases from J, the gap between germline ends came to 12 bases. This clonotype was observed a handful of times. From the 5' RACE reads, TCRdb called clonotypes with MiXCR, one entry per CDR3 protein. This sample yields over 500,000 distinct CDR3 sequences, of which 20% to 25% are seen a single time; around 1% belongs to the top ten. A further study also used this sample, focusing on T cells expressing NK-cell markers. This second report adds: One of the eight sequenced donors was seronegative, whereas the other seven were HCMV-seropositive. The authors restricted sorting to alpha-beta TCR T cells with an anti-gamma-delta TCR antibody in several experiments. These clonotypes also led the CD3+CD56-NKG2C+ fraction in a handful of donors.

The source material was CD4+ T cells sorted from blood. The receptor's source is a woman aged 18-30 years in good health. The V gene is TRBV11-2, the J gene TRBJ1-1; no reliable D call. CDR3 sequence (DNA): TGTGCCAGCAGCTTCCCGAGCCTGGGCACTGAAGCTTTCTTT. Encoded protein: CASSFPSLGTEAFF.